These T cell receptor beta chains were read from a single sample in a study of cytomegalovirus exposure and HLA in healthy donors. Repertoires were generated with immunoSEQ multiplex PCR, while TCRdb's copy carries only in-frame clones and drops some. The table has about 130,000 clones, around 78% seen once; the top ten hold less than 2%. Sequencing used PBMCs. These receptors were obtained from a man in his forties or fifties in good health and CMV-seronegative. Each CDR3 is given without its conserved first and last residue. Clone size, where shown, is once, few, many, or a class for clones that have expanded.

J | V | size | CDR3
TRBJ1-3 | TRBV4-3 | . | ASSTPDRAGNTIY
TRBJ1-6 | TRBV4-3 | . | ASSQTLGTGRSSPLH
TRBJ2-5 | TRBV19 | once | ASSRGAVSLGETQY
TRBJ2-2 | TRBV6-5 | . | ASSSPTGATGELF
TRBJ2-1 | TRBV6-1 | . | ASSEALAGSYNEQF
TRBJ2-2 | TRBV5-6 | . | ASSLQQGTGELF
TRBJ1-6 | TRBV6-6 | . | ASSRTGDSPLH
TRBJ1-2 | TRBV7-9 | . | ASTRQGSDGYT
TRBJ1-5 | TRBV5-1 | few | ASSFRGESPQH
TRBJ1-1 | TRBV25-1 | . | ASRKEGGHTEAF
TRBJ2-2 | TRBV10-3 | . | AISDANTGELF
TRBJ1-2 | TRBV4-1 | few | ASSLLTGDGANYGYT
TRBJ2-1 | TRBV7-9 | . | ASSSTSGSTYNEQF
TRBJ2-3 | TRBV5-6 | . | ASSLWVRGEVDTQY
TRBJ1-2 | TRBV28 | . | ASRYPGQGLYGYT
TRBJ1-1 | TRBV9 | . | ASSATGGLTEAF
TRBJ2-4 | TRBV6-1 | . | ASSESAGGAGIQY
TRBJ1-2 | TRBV28 | . | ASSSPPRTVLDGYT
TRBJ2-3 | TRBV15 | . | ATSRGLAGGTDTQY
TRBJ1-1 | TRBV7-6 | . | ASSPAGWTEAF
TRBJ1-5 | TRBV5-1 | . | ASSSPGQRQPQH
TRBJ2-7 | TRBV7-9 | . | ASSLGAGSSYEQY
TRBJ2-2 | TRBV19 | . | ASSITLALHTGELF
TRBJ2-1 | TRBV6-4 | . | ASNVWWLF
TRBJ2-5 | TRBV5-1 | once | ASSLLSGYQETQY
TRBJ2-5 | TRBV14 | . | ASSQRRRETQY
TRBJ2-5 | TRBV5-4 | . | ASSPRDRGSQETQY
TRBJ1-5 | TRBV6-1 | . | ASSDNWQGYQPQH
TRBJ2-6 | TRBV4-1 | few | ASSQALSGANVLT
TRBJ2-2 | TRBV7-8 | . | ASSLVARTSGEHTGELF
TRBJ2-1 | TRBV5-1 | . | ASSLGGGYPNEQF